A selection of T cell receptor beta chains follows, all from one sample in a study of beta chain features in type 1 diabetes. The repertoire was sequenced with immunoSEQ multiplex PCR; TCRdb's copy has only in-frame clones and lacks some. The repertoire holds fewer than 900,000 clones, with roughly 15% as singletons. The sequencing sample was made of naive CD4+ T cells from blood. All receptors come from a woman younger than 35 in good health. Both conserved end residues are part of each CDR3. The D gene is left open where the match is weak. Some rows mark clone size as missing; the rest say once, few, many or name a class of expanded clone.

V gene	clone size	J gene	D gene	CDR3 protein	CDR3 DNA
TRBV7-8	-	TRBJ1-1	-	CASTNRLPLNTEAFF	TGTGCCAGCACGAACCGGCTCCCCCTGAACACTGAAGCTTTCTTT
TRBV6-1	few	TRBJ2-5	TRBD1	CASRSGTGGAETQYF	TGTGCCAGCAGATCCGGGACAGGGGGCGCAGAGACCCAGTACTTC
TRBV5-4	few	TRBJ2-2	TRBD1	CASSFRTGDTGELFF	TGTGCCAGCAGCTTTAGGACAGGGGACACCGGGGAGCTGTTTTTT
TRBV5-1	few	TRBJ2-5	-	CASSSNQETQYF	TGCGCCAGCAGCTCCAACCAAGAGACCCAGTACTTC
TRBV7-9	many	TRBJ2-3	-	CASSLTDTQYF	TGTGCCAGCAGCCTCACAGATACGCAGTATTTT
TRBV9	few	TRBJ2-6	-	CASSYAGANVLTF	TGTGCCAGCAGCTATGCTGGGGCCAACGTCCTGACTTTC
TRBV14	few	TRBJ1-2	-	CASSQEGERPYGYTF	TGTGCCAGCAGCCAAGAGGGAGAGCGTCCCTATGGCTACACCTTC
TRBV11-2	-	TRBJ1-2	TRBD1	CASSHRPGTGSYGYTF	TGTGCCAGCAGCCATCGTCCCGGGACAGGGTCCTATGGCTACACCTTC
TRBV6-1	-	TRBJ2-5	-	CAGGTRQTQYF	TGTGCCGGCGGGACCAGACAGACCCAGTACTTC
TRBV5-6	few	TRBJ2-1	TRBD1	CASSWTGEEQFF	TGTGCCAGCAGCTGGACAGGGGAAGAGCAGTTCTTC
TRBV7-2	-	TRBJ2-3	-	CASSFSTDTQYF	TGTGCCAGCAGCTTCAGCACAGATACGCAGTATTTT
TRBV5-4	once	TRBJ2-2	-	CASSLGGVQGSSGELFF	TGTGCCAGCAGCTTGGGCGGAGTACAGGGTTCGTCCGGGGAGCTGTTTTTT
TRBV4-3	few	TRBJ2-2	-	CASSHGGNTGELFF	TGCGCCAGCAGCCACGGCGGGAACACCGGGGAGCTGTTTTTT
TRBV28	few	TRBJ1-1	TRBD1	CASSQWTGGDTEAFF	TGTGCCAGCAGTCAATGGACAGGGGGCGACACTGAAGCTTTCTTT
TRBV29-1	-	TRBJ1-4	-	CSVGGSHEKLFF	TGCAGCGTTGGGGGCAGCCACGAAAAACTGTTTTTT
TRBV5-6	few	TRBJ1-1	-	CASSLFGLKNTEAFF	TGTGCCAGCAGCTTGTTCGGGCTGAAGAACACTGAAGCTTTCTTT
TRBV7-2	-	TRBJ2-7	TRBD1	CASSLGQGMKYEQYF	TGTGCCAGCAGCCTCGGACAGGGGATGAAGTACGAGCAGTACTTC
TRBV28	few	TRBJ2-7	-	CASSKIIYEQYF	TGTGCCAGCAGTAAGATAATTTACGAGCAGTACTTC
TRBV15	few	TRBJ2-7	-	CATSRDLRGYEQYF	TGTGCCACCAGCAGAGACCTCAGGGGCTACGAGCAGTACTTC
TRBV2	-	TRBJ2-7	-	CASSTFLDGSSYEQYF	TGTGCCAGCAGTACCTTTCTGGACGGGAGCTCCTACGAGCAGTACTTC
TRBV19	-	TRBJ2-7	TRBD1	CASSTRGQAYEQYF	TGTGCCAGTAGTACCCGGGGACAGGCGTACGAGCAGTACTTC
TRBV5-1	-	TRBJ2-1	-	CASSFFVRDGSNEQFF	TGCGCCAGCAGCTTCTTTGTCAGGGACGGTAGTAATGAGCAGTTCTTC
TRBV15	-	TRBJ1-2	-	CATSRGPSYGYTF	TGTGCCACCAGCAGGGGACCTAGCTATGGCTACACCTTC
TRBV7-2	few	TRBJ2-7	-	CASSSTGREQYF	TGTGCCAGCAGCTCCACAGGGCGCGAGCAGTACTTC
TRBV4-3	-	TRBJ1-2	-	CASSQIDTEVNGYTF	TGCGCCAGCAGCCAAATTGACACCGAGGTGAATGGCTACACCTTC
TRBV18	-	TRBJ2-5	TRBD2	CASSPAASGAETQYF	TGTGCCAGCTCACCAGCGGCTAGCGGGGCAGAGACCCAGTACTTC
TRBV2	few	TRBJ1-5	-	CASSEVDSNQPQHF	TGTGCCAGCAGTGAAGTGGATAGCAATCAGCCCCAGCATTTT
TRBV6-5	-	TRBJ2-7	TRBD2	CASKPGLAGTYEQYF	TGTGCCAGCAAACCGGGACTAGCGGGGACCTACGAGCAGTACTTC
TRBV6-6	few	TRBJ2-7	-	CASSPPGYEQYF	TGTGCCAGCAGCCCCCCAGGCTACGAGCAGTACTTC
TRBV7-9	-	TRBJ1-2	TRBD1	CASSPADRVNRGYTF	TGTGCCAGCAGCCCCGCGGACAGGGTTAATCGAGGCTACACCTTC
TRBV18	-	TRBJ2-5	-	CASSDSQETQYF	TGTGCCAGCTCAGACTCACAAGAGACCCAGTACTTC
TRBV6-1	few	TRBJ2-1	-	CASSNRDWLYNEQFF	TGTGCCAGCAGTAACCGGGACTGGCTATACAATGAGCAGTTCTTC
TRBV29-1	-	TRBJ2-2	-	CSVVGQNTNTGELFF	TGCAGCGTTGTAGGACAGAACACGAACACCGGGGAGCTGTTTTTT
TRBV7-9	-	TRBJ1-2	TRBD1	CASSLGGQTKENYGYTF	TGTGCCAGCAGCTTAGGGGGACAGACTAAAGAAAACTATGGCTACACCTTC
TRBV18	few	TRBJ1-4	-	CASSPPGDNEKLFF	TGTGCCAGCTCACCACCGGGGGACAATGAAAAACTGTTTTTT
TRBV4-2	-	TRBJ2-7	TRBD1	CASSQDPDREGEQYF	TGTGCCAGCAGCCAAGACCCCGACAGGGAAGGAGAGCAGTACTTC
TRBV6-1	once	TRBJ1-3	-	CASSTMELGNTIYF	TGTGCCAGCAGTACAATGGAACTCGGAAACACCATATATTTT
TRBV21-1	many	TRBJ1-1	-	CASSLYPGRTEAFF	TGTGCCAGCAGCCTTTACCCTGGGCGGACTGAAGCTTTCTTT
TRBV25-1	-	TRBJ2-7	TRBD1	CASSLTGGNYEQYF	TGTGCCAGCAGTTTGACAGGGGGCAACTACGAGCAGTACTTC
TRBV11-2	-	TRBJ2-7	TRBD2	CASRNSGRKEYEQYF	TGTGCCAGCAGAAATAGCGGGAGGAAAGAGTACGAGCAGTACTTC
TRBV6-5	-	TRBJ1-5	TRBD1	CASSQWGQRNQPQHF	TGTGCCAGCAGTCAATGGGGACAGCGGAATCAGCCCCAGCATTTT
TRBV7-2	-	TRBJ2-1	-	CASSRDGRFNEQFF	TGTGCCAGCAGCCGGGACGGACGTTTCAATGAGCAGTTCTTC
TRBV19	-	TRBJ2-1	TRBD2	CASSIPLAGVNEQFF	TGTGCCAGTAGTATACCTCTAGCGGGGGTCAATGAGCAGTTCTTC
TRBV5-4	-	TRBJ2-4	TRBD2	CASSREGSKNIQYF	TGTGCCAGCAGCCGGGAGGGGTCCAAAAACATTCAGTACTTC
TRBV18	-	TRBJ2-5	-	CASSPLAETQYF	TGTGCCAGCTCACCTTTGGCAGAGACCCAGTACTTC